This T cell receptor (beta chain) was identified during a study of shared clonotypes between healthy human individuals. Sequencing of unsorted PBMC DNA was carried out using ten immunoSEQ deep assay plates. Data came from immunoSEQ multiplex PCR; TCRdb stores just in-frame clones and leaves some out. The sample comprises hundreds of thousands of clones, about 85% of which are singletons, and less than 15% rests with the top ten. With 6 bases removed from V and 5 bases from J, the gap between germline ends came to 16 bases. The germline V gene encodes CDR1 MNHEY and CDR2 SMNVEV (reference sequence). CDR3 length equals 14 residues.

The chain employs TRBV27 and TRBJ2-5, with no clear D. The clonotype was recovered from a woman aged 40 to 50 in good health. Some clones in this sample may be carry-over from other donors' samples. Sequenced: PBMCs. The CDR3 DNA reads TGTGCCAGCAGGGCGGTGAACAGAGAGGAGACCCAGTACTTC. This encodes CASRAVNREETQYF.